What follows is one TCR beta chain and its context. Its matching antigen is unknown. This record comes from a study of CD8 T cells in ankylosing spondylitis. Regarding the study as a whole: In the blood and synovial fluid of reactive arthritis, some motif variants had been previously reported. Roughly 8 highly homologous variants formed a TCR beta motif that appeared characteristic of ankylosing spondylitis blood. Disease-linked clones reportedly concentrated significantly in matched ankylosing spondylitis synovial fluid.

It was by quantitative 5'-RACE with molecular barcodes that TCR beta libraries were made. TCRdb re-analysed the 5' RACE reads in MiXCR, keeping a single row per CDR3 protein. Of just under 350,000 distinct CDR3 sequences detected, 14% to 15% appear once; the ten largest clones hold 0.85% to 1.4%. Germline V gene data show CDR1 as MGHDK and CDR2 as SYGVNS. Trimming pared 4 bases from V and 7 bases from J, leaving 14 bases between. The CDR3 is 14 residues long. The receptor was isolated from a male donor with ankylosing spondylitis or in good health (not recorded which). The gene calls are TRBV25-1 and TRBJ1-5; D might be TRBD1 (6 bases). Sequencing was carried out using blood, either unsorted or a sorted T cell fraction (not recorded which). This CDR3 is CASSGTGYGQPQHF. CDR3 sequence (DNA): TGTGCCAGCAGTGGAACAGGGTATGGCCAGCCCCAGCATTTT.